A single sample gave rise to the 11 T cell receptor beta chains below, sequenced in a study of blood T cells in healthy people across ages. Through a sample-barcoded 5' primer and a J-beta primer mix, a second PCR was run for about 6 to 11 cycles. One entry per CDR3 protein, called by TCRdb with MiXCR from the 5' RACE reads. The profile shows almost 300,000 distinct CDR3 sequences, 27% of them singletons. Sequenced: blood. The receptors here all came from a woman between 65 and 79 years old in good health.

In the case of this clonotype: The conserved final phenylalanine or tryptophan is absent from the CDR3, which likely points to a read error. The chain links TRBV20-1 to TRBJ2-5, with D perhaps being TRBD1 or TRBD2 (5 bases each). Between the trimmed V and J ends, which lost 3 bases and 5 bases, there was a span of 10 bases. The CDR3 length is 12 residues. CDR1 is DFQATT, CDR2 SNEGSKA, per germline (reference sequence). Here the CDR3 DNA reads TGCAGTGCTAGGCAGGGCGGGGAGACCCAGTACTCC. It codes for CSARQGGETQYS.

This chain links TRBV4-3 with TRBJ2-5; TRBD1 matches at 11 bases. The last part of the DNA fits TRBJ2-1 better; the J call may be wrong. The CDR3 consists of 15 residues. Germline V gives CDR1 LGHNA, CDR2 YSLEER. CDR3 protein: CASSQEDRGLNEQFF. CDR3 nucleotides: TGCGCCAGCAGCCAAGAGGACAGGGGGCTCAACGAGCAGTTCTTC.

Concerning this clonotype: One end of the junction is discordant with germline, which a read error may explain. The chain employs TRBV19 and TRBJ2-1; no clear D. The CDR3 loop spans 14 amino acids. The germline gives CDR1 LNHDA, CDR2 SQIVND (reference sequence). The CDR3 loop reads CASSSPNGDNGQFF. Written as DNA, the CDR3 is TGTGCCAGTAGTAGTCCCAATGGAGACAATGGGCAGTTCTTC. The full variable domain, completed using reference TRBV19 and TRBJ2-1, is DGGITQSPKYLFRKEGQNVTLSCEQNLNHDAMYWYRQDPGQGLRLIYYSQIVNDFQKGDIAEGYSVSREKKESFPLTVTSAQKNPTAFYLCASSSPNGDNGQFFGPGTRLTVL.

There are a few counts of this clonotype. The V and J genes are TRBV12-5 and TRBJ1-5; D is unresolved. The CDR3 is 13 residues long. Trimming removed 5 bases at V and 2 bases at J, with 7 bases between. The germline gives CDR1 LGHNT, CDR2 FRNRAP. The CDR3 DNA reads TGTGCTAGTGGTCTCACCGGCAATCAGCCCCAGCATTTT. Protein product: CASGLTGNQPQHF. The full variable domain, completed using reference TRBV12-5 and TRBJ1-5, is DARVTQTPRHKVTEMGQEVTMRCQPILGHNTVFWYRQTMMQGLELLAYFRNRAPLDDSGMPKDRFSAEMPDATLATLKIQPSEPRDSAVYFCASGLTGNQPQHFGDGTRLSIL.

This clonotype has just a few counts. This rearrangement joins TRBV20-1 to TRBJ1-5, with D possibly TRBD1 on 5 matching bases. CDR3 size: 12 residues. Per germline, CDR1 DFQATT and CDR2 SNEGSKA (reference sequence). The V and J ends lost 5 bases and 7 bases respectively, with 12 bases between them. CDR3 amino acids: CSAGTWGQPQHF. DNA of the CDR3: TGCAGTGCTGGGACTTGGGGCCAGCCCCAGCATTTT.

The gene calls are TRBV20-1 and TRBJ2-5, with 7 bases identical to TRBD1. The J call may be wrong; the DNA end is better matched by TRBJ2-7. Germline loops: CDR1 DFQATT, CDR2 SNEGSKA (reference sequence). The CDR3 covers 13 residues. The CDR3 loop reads CSALDRPTYEQYF. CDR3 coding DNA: TGCAGTGCCCTGGACAGGCCAACCTACGAGCAGTACTTC.

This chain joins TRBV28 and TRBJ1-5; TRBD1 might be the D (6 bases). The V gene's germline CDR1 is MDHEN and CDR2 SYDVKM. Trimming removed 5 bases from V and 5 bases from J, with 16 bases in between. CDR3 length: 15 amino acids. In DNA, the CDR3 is TGTGCCAGCAGTCTTGGGGGCCATACCGATCAGCCCCAGCATTTT. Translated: CASSLGGHTDQPQHF.

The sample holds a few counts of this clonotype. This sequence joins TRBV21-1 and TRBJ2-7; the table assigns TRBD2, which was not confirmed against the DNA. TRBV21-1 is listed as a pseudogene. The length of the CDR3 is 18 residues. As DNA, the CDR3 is TGTGCCAGCAGCAAAAGACTACTAGCCTATCAAGGGTCCCACGAGCAGTACTTC. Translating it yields CASSKRLLAYQGSHEQYF.

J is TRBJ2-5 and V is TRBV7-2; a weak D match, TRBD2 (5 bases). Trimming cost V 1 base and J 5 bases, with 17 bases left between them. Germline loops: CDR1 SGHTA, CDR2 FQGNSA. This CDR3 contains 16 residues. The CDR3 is CASSLEATRQVETQYF. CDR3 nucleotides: TGTGCCAGCAGCTTAGAAGCCACTAGACAAGTTGAGACCCAGTACTTC.

The CDR3 coding sequence is TGCAGTGCTACCGGGAGCTCTGGAAACACCATATATTTT. Protein product: CSATGSSGNTIYF. V and J are TRBV20-1 and TRBJ1-3, with D uncertain. Trimming stripped 4 bases from V and 0 bases from J, with 7 bases between. CDR1 and CDR2 (germline): DFQATT, SNEGSKA (reference sequence). The CDR3 covers 13 residues.

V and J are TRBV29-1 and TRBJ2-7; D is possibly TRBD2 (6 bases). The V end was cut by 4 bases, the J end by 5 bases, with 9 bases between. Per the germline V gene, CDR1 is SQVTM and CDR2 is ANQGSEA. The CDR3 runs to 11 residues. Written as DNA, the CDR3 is TGCAGCGTTGTGGGGGGAGACGAGCAGTACTTC. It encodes CSVVGGDEQYF.